These 12 T cell receptor beta chains came from one sample sequenced in a study of T-cell reconstitution after alpha-beta-depleted transplantation in children. A TCRbeta library incorporating unique molecular identifiers was prepared. Each CDR3 protein is one row after TCRdb ran MiXCR on the PCR reads. The profile shows 180,000 or so distinct CDR3 sequences, roughly 6.3% of them singletons. The sample in question was PBMCs, obtained before TCRalphabeta/CD19-depleted stem cell transplant. The receptors stem from a girl under three years old with combined immunodeficiency, due to receive a stem cell transplant.

This clonotype was seen many times. The CDR3 DNA reads TGCAGCGTTGAAGCTAGACTAGCCGCCATTGAGCAGTTCTTC. Translating it yields CSVEARLAAIEQFF. The V call is TRBV29-1, the J call TRBJ2-1, with 7 nucleotides matching TRBD2. This CDR3 has 14 residues. The germline gives CDR1 SQVTM, CDR2 ANQGSEA. V shed 1 base, J shed 9 bases, and the junction held 9 bases outside the gene matches.

This clonotype appeared many times. V and J are TRBV7-2 and TRBJ2-3; D might be TRBD2 (6 bases). Germline V gene data show CDR1 as SGHTA and CDR2 as FQGNSA. V lost 4 bases and J 0 bases, leaving 8 bases between the germline ends. CDR3 size: 14 residues. The CDR3 DNA follows: TGTGCCAGCAGCTGGACTACCAGCACAGATACGCAGTATTTT. This sequence encodes CASSWTTSTDTQYF.

This clonotype was observed many times. The chain links TRBV12-3 or TRBV12-4 to TRBJ2-3; D ambiguous. The CDR3 totals 13 residues. Between the trimmed V and J ends, which lost 6 bases and 2 bases, there was a span of 9 bases. Here the CDR3 DNA reads TGTGCCAGCAGCACAACTCCCACAGATACGCAGTATTTT. It yields the protein CASSTTPTDTQYF.

This clonotype was detected only a few times. The chain has TRBV5-1 and TRBJ1-4, with unresolved D. Trimming removed 2 bases at V and 3 bases at J, with 11 bases between. This CDR3 region has 15 residues. Germline CDR1 and CDR2: SGHRS and YFSETQ. The CDR3 nucleotides read TGCGCCAGCAGCTTTTCAGCCAGGCCTAATGAAAAACTGTTTTTT. Its protein is CASSFSARPNEKLFF.

This clonotype was observed a handful of times. The chain recombines TRBV7-9 with TRBJ2-5; a possible D gene is TRBD1 (5 bases). Germline V gene data show CDR1 as SEHNR and CDR2 as FQNEAQ (reference sequence). With 1 base removed from V and 0 bases from J, the gap between germline ends came to 9 bases. The CDR3 loop spans 15 amino acids. This CDR3 is CASSLGQSHQETQYF. The CDR3 DNA is TGTGCCAGCAGCTTAGGACAGAGTCACCAAGAGACCCAGTACTTC.

The chain links TRBV7-9 to TRBJ2-7; D is ambiguous. The length of the CDR3 is 12 residues. Looked up from germline, CDR1 is SEHNR and CDR2 is FQNEAQ (reference sequence). V was pared by 3 bases and J by 7 bases, with 10 bases between. The CDR3 loop is CASSFSEGEQYF. Written as DNA, the CDR3 is TGTGCCAGCAGCTTTAGTGAAGGAGAGCAGTACTTC.

Ten or more counts support this clonotype. The chain combines TRBV10-3 with TRBJ2-1; 8 bases fit TRBD1. The V segment lost 4 bases and the J segment 5 bases; nucleotides outside the gene matches: 10. Germline V gene data show CDR1 as ENHRY and CDR2 as SYGVKD. The CDR3 has 16 amino acids. In DNA, the CDR3 is TGTGCCATCAGTGCCACGCAGGGGGCCATGGACAATGAGCAGTTCTTC. Translating it yields CAISATQGAMDNEQFF.

The chain has TRBV6-2 or TRBV6-3 and TRBJ1-1, with TRBD1 identical over 9 bases. CDR1 MNHEY and CDR2 SVGEGT come from the germline V gene. CDR3 length: 16 amino acids. V lost 5 bases to trimming and J lost 4 bases; unmatched junction nucleotides: 11. The CDR3 region has the DNA TGTGCCAGCAGTCATCGGGACAGGGAATGGGGCACTGAAGCTTTCTTT. It specifies CASSHRDREWGTEAFF.

This clonotype was found many times. The CDR3 DNA is TGTGCCAGCAGCACGGGGACAGGGGGCGTTAGCACCGGGGAGCTGTTTTTT. Translation gives CASSTGTGGVSTGELFF. The genes are TRBV7-2 and TRBJ2-2; 12 bases match TRBD1. Looked up from germline, CDR1 is SGHTA and CDR2 is FQGNSA. V dropped 5 bases and J dropped 4; count of bases not matched to a gene: 8. CDR3 size: 17 residues.

This clonotype was observed a few times. J is TRBJ2-5 and V is TRBV25-1; D is uncertain. The germline gives CDR1 MGHDK, CDR2 SYGVNS. Trimming took 6 bases from V and 4 from J, leaving 18 bases between them. The CDR3 totals 15 residues. CDR3 bases: TGTGCCAGCAGCCCCCCGAGATGGCCGGGAGAGACCCAGTACTTC. Its protein is CASSPPRWPGETQYF.

This clonotype occurred many times. The chain couples TRBV12-3 or TRBV12-4 to TRBJ2-3; D unresolved. Between the trimmed V and J ends, which lost 3 bases and 6 bases, there was a span of 7 bases. CDR3 length: 12 amino acids. The CDR3 coding sequence is TGTGCCAGCAGTTTCTGGCCCGATACGCAGTATTTT. Translated: CASSFWPDTQYF.

By its share, this clonotype is medium-sized (0.01 to 0.1%). CDR3 bases: TGCGCCAGCAGCTCCCTCGGGACAGGGCTCGACAATGAGCAGTTCTTC. It is translated as CASSSLGTGLDNEQFF. J is TRBJ2-1 and V is TRBV5-1; 9 nucleotides match TRBD1. The V gene end was trimmed by 3 bases and the J gene end by 5 bases; junction bases not matched to a gene: 9. Germline CDR1 is SGHRS and CDR2 is YFSETQ. The CDR3 sequence is 16 residues long.